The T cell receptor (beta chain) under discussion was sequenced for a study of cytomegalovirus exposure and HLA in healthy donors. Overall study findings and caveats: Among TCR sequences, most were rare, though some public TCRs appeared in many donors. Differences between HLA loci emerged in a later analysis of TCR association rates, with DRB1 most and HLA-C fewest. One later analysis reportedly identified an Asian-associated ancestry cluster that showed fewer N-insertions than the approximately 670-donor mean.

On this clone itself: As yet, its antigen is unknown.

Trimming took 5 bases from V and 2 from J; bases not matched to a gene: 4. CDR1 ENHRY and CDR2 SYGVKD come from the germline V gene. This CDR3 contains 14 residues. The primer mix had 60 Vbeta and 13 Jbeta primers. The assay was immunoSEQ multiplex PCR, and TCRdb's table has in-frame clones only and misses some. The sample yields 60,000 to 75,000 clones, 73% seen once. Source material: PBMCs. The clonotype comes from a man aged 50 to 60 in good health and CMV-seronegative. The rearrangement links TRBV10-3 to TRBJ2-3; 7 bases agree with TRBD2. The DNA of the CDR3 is TGTGCCATCAGTCTAGGGACTAACACAGATACGCAGTATTTT. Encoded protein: CAISLGTNTDTQYF.